This T cell receptor (beta chain) came from a study of vaccination and CD4 T cells after COVID-19. Background on the study: SARS-CoV-2, HCoV-NL63, HCoV-OC43 and HCoV-229E supplied the overlapping spike peptides used to stimulate cells.

Trimming removed 6 bases from V and 4 bases from J; junction bases left unmatched: 4. Germline V gene data show CDR1 as MNHNS and CDR2 as SASEGT. The CDR3 is 15 amino acids. In regard to this clonotype: What it recognizes is unknown.

Treatment specified: approximately 10-day PBMC culture with coronavirus spike peptide pools or control peptides (ViraFEST assay). With the Oncomine TCR Beta short-read assay, DNA from cultured CD4+ T cells was sequenced. TCRdb independently ran MiXCR on the PCR reads; one entry per CDR3 protein. This sample has about 20,000 distinct CDR3 sequences, with 40% found just once. Overall study findings and caveats: Early timepoints after natural infection were not analyzed in these convalescent patients.

This specimen consisted of CD4+ T cells from blood, cultured in vitro, obtained after SARS-CoV-2 vaccination. This receptor was identified in a human donor who had recovered from COVID-19. The chain employs TRBV6-1 and TRBJ1-4; 11 bases match TRBD1. CDR3 DNA sequence: TGTGCCAGCAGGGACAGGGGGCTGGTTAATGAAAAACTGTTTTTT. Protein sequence: CASRDRGLVNEKLFF.